This is a list of T cell receptor beta chains from one sample in a study of CD8 T cells in ankylosing spondylitis. One entry per CDR3 protein, called by TCRdb with MiXCR from the 5' RACE reads. The sample lists about 30,000 distinct CDR3 sequences; around 5.2% were seen once. Specimen: blood, either unsorted or a sorted T cell fraction (not recorded which). These receptors were taken from a female donor with ankylosing spondylitis or in good health (not recorded which). Each CDR3 is given with its conserved first and last residue. A D gene is named only where the DNA matches it firmly. Only some rows state a clone size, as once, few, many or a class for expanded clones.

>TRBV9|TRBJ2-3|NA|NA
TGTGCCAGCAGCGTTGGGGGGGCTAGCACAGATACGCAGTATTTT
CASSVGGASTDTQYF
>TRBV9|TRBJ2-3|NA|many
TGTGCCAGCAGCGTAGGGACTTACCCGGGGGATACGCAGTATTTT
CASSVGTYPGDTQYF
>TRBV9|TRBJ2-2|TRBD2|many
TGTGCCAGCAGCGTAGGACTAGCGGGGAACCCCGGGGAGCTGTTTTTT
CASSVGLAGNPGELFF
>TRBV9|TRBJ2-7|TRBD2|few
TGTGCCAGCAGCGTGAGCGGGGTCTCTACCTACGAGCAGTACTTC
CASSVSGVSTYEQYF
>TRBV9|TRBJ2-5|NA|many
TGTGCCAGCAGCGTCTCTCAGGATCCGGAGACCCAGTACTTC
CASSVSQDPETQYF
>TRBV9|TRBJ2-3|NA|many
TGTGCCAGCAGCGGGGATACGCAGTATTTT
CASSGDTQYF
>TRBV9|TRBJ2-2|TRBD2|many
TGTGCCAGCACAGGGCTAGCGGGCACCGGGGAGCTGTTTTTT
CASTGLAGTGELFF
>TRBV9|TRBJ1-1|NA|medium-sized
TGTGCCAGCAGCCCGACGGACGGATTGAACACTGAAGCTTTCTTT
CASSPTDGLNTEAFF
>TRBV9|TRBJ2-2|TRBD1|many
TGTGCCAGCAGCGTGAGGACAGGGGGCTTCCAAAGCGGGGAGCTGTTTTTT
CASSVRTGGFQSGELFF
>TRBV20-1|TRBJ2-7|TRBD2|many
TGCAGTGCCCCAGGACTAGCGGGGGGGTACGAGCAGTACTTC
CSAPGLAGGYEQYF
>TRBV9|TRBJ2-3|NA|many
TGTGCCAGCAGCGTAGAGACCCGTACGCAGTATTTT
CASSVETRTQYF
>TRBV9|TRBJ2-1|NA|many
TGTGCCAGCAGCCGAAACGGACTATCATCCAATGAGCAGTTCTTC
CASSRNGLSSNEQFF
>TRBV9|TRBJ2-1|TRBD2|many
TGTGCCAGCTCCGGGGTGGGACTATACTACAATGAGCAGTTCTTC
CASSGVGLYYNEQFF
>TRBV9|TRBJ2-5|NA|many
TGTGCCAGCAGCGGAGGGGTCGGCGGATACCAAGAGACCCAGTACTTC
CASSGGVGGYQETQYF
>TRBV9|TRBJ1-1|NA|many
TGTGCCAGCAGTGCATTGGGCGAGACTGAAGCTTTCTTT
CASSALGETEAFF
>TRBV9|TRBJ2-3|TRBD2|many
TGTGCCAGCAGCGGTCCTAGCGGGAGGGCTATGACAGATACGCAGTATTTT
CASSGPSGRAMTDTQYF
>TRBV9|TRBJ2-2|TRBD1|NA
TGTGCCAGCAGCGCACAGGGGATCACCGGGGAGCTGTTTTTT
CASSAQGITGELFF
>TRBV9|TRBJ2-3|NA|many
TGTGCCAGCAGCGTAGATCCCCACCCTCCCGCAGATACGCAGTATTTT
CASSVDPHPPADTQYF
>TRBV9|TRBJ2-5|NA|many
TGTGCCAGCAGCGGGGCCGGGACCCCATTGGAGACCCAGTACTTC
CASSGAGTPLETQYF
>TRBV9|TRBJ2-1|TRBD1|NA
TGTGCCAGCAGCAAACAGGGGTCGTCGAACAATGAGCAGTTCTTC
CASSKQGSSNNEQFF
>TRBV9|TRBJ2-1|TRBD2|many
TGTGCCAGCAGCGTAGGGACTAGCGGACCGGGCGGTGAGCAGTTCTTC
CASSVGTSGPGGEQFF
>TRBV9|TRBJ2-1|TRBD2|many
TGTGCCAGCAGCCTTAGCGGGGGGGCCGATAATGAGCAGTTCTTC
CASSLSGGADNEQFF
>TRBV9|TRBJ2-7|NA|many
TGTGCCAGCAGCGTAGCTCTCAGCTCCTACGAGCAGTACTTC
CASSVALSSYEQYF